This TCR beta chain came from a study of Graves' ophthalmopathy and Graves' hyperthyroidism. Using RNA transcripts, the TCR beta CDR3 regions were amplified. RT-PCR in the first round used HTBI primers; a second-round multiplex PCR followed. A single record per CDR3 protein comes from TCRdb applying MiXCR to the multiplex PCR reads. This sample has roughly 600,000 distinct CDR3 sequences; under 40% occur once, and the top ten carry roughly 4.5%. This clonotype was picked up many times. This CDR3 is 14 amino acids long. Trimming cost V 7 bases and J 1 base, with 13 bases left between them. CDR1 and CDR2 (germline): LNHDA, SQIVND (reference sequence).

The sample consisted of peripheral blood or thyroid tissue (not recorded which). The receptor comes from an adult man with Graves' hyperthyroidism. This chain connects TRBV19 to TRBJ1-1; D unclear. In DNA, the CDR3 is TGTGCCAGTATGGACGGCGGGTCGAACACTGAAGCTTTCTTT. It translates to CASMDGGSNTEAFF.